This section outlines one TCR beta chain sequence together with its context. What it binds is unknown. The CDR3 spans 12 residues. Germline V gives CDR1 ENHRY, CDR2 SYGVKD. UMI-labeled TRB cDNA libraries were prepared by 5' RACE. TCRdb re-called the 5' RACE reads, yielding one record per CDR3 amino acid sequence without DNA. The repertoire table contains about 38,000 distinct CDR3 sequences. These data are taken from a study of CXCR3-negative and CXCR3-positive naive CD8 T cells. The overall study: A total of approximately 140 million TRB reads was generated, with about 1.5 +/- 0.3 million per library.

General observations from the study: Memory cells differed in TRBV-TRBJ usage, but naive CXCR3-negative and CXCR3-positive cells had similar usage. Both naive subsets had comparably high diversity; memory CD8+ cells much lower. Surface CD5 matched across naive subsets, and TRB CDR3 properties served to infer TCR strength.

The TCR was taken from a human donor in good health. Some clones in this sample may be carry-over from other donors' samples. Sequencing input: memory CD8+ T cells from blood. This chain connects TRBV10-3 to TRBJ2-1; TCRdb names TRBD2, which stays unverified in the absence of DNA. The CDR3 loop is CAISEGHNEQFF.